The rows below give T cell receptor beta chains drawn from one sample of a study of blood T cell repertoires in COVID-19. Only in-frame clones appear in the TCRdb table, and some are missing; sequencing was by immunoSEQ multiplex PCR. Here the sample spans about 70,000 clones, 80% to 90% being singletons. Sample: peripheral blood. The receptors come from a human donor in a cohort sampled during active COVID-19. The CDR3 runs from the conserved cysteine through the conserved F or W. The order of the fields is J gene, V gene, D gene, CDR3 protein. The D gene is left open where the match is weak.

>TRBJ2-2|TRBV6-1|-
CASSEPGSTGELFF
>TRBJ2-1|TRBV7-2|TRBD2
CASSSSGGINNEQFF
>TRBJ2-2|TRBV28|-
CASSLTGGLNTGELFF
>TRBJ2-7|TRBV5-4|TRBD2
CASSLAGRSYEQYF
>TRBJ2-7|TRBV11-2|TRBD1
CASSGPGQGYEQYF
>TRBJ1-5|TRBV19|-
CASKPSIAGGNQPQHF
>TRBJ1-2|TRBV18|-
CASSPGDFNYGYTF
>TRBJ1-5|TRBV6-2/TRBV6-3|TRBD1
CASSDRGGNQPQHF
>TRBJ2-5|TRBV30|-
CAWSVNWGGQETQYF
>TRBJ2-1|TRBV27|-
CASKIRDSAHNEQFF
>TRBJ1-4|TRBV6-5|-
CASSGGATNEKLFF
>TRBJ2-1|TRBV3-1/TRBV3-2|TRBD2
CASSQGDSGRYNEQFF
>TRBJ1-6|TRBV27|-
CASRARTANSPLHF
>TRBJ2-3|TRBV27|TRBD2
CASSPIGLAGSSTDTQYF
>TRBJ1-6|TRBV7-9|-
CASNKEIRNNSPLHF
>TRBJ1-1|TRBV19|-
CASSATADTEAFF
>TRBJ2-5|TRBV5-1|-
CASSLQGDQETQYF
>TRBJ2-3|TRBV6-6|TRBD2
CASSYPPTGTSGSRTDTQYF
>TRBJ2-7|TRBV19|TRBD2
CASSISTSGIYEQYF
>TRBJ1-2|TRBV30|-
CAWGYPLANYGYTF
>TRBJ1-3|TRBV6-5|-
CASSYSGHNSGNTIYF
>TRBJ1-3|TRBV28|-
CASRQRVLSGNTIYF
>TRBJ1-1|TRBV27|TRBD1
CASSQGQAAAFF
>TRBJ2-7|TRBV5-6|TRBD1
CASSRDRDRVSYEQYF
>TRBJ2-4|TRBV19|-
CASSIVTGNIQYF
>TRBJ1-4|TRBV19|-
CASKDRESEKLFF
>TRBJ2-7|TRBV3-1/TRBV3-2|TRBD1
CASSQEGQKYEQYF
>TRBJ2-1|TRBV3-1/TRBV3-2|TRBD1
CASSLSSLRTGAYNEQFF
>TRBJ2-1|TRBV18|TRBD2
CASSPPAGAGEQFF
>TRBJ1-6|TRBV28|-
CASSRERSGNSPLHF
>TRBJ2-1|TRBV10-3|TRBD2
CAVLLAGANEQFF
>TRBJ2-7|TRBV28|TRBD1
CASSQTDRAHEQYF
>TRBJ2-1|TRBV27|TRBD2
CASSRGVPYNEQFF
>TRBJ1-3|TRBV7-2|-
CASSFGLGGSGNTIYF
>TRBJ1-3|TRBV4-1|TRBD1
CASSPGTAGNTIYF
>TRBJ1-2|TRBV19|-
CASISGNGYTF
>TRBJ1-1|TRBV9|TRBD1
CASSVGTGNTEAFF